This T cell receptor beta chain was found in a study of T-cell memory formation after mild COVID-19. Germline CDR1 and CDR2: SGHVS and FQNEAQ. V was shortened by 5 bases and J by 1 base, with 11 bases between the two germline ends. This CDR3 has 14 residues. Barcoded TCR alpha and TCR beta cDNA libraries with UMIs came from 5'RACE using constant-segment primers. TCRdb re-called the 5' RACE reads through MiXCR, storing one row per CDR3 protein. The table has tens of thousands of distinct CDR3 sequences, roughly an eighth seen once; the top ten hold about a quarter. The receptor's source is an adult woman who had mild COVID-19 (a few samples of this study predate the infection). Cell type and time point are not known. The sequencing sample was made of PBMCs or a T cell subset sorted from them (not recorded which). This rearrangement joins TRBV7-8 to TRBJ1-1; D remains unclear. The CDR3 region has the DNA TGTGCCAGCAGCCCGGATCGGACGAACACTGAAGCTTTCTTT. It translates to CASSPDRTNTEAFF.